This is a list of T cell receptor beta chains from one sample in a study of T cell responses to AZD1222 COVID-19 vaccine. Clones were sequenced by immunoSEQ multiplex PCR, and TCRdb holds only the in-frame ones, with some missing. The sample includes 110,000 or so clones, roughly 90% of them seen just once. Sequenced material: peripheral blood, taken on day 0 of AZD1222 vaccination. Every receptor here comes from an adult in good health. The CDR3 runs from the conserved cysteine through the conserved F or W. Each record gives: J gene, V gene, CDR3 protein.

>TRBJ2-2|TRBV7-9
CASSPGEGANTGELFF
>TRBJ2-5|TRBV4-2
CASSQVGSDAKETQYF
>TRBJ1-1|TRBV7-2
CASSLVLRLFNTEAFF
>TRBJ2-7|TRBV19
CASSPPGTGKHEQYF
>TRBJ1-4|TRBV19
CASSINRVSATGEKLFF
>TRBJ1-1|TRBV6-5
CASGDEYYTEAFF
>TRBJ1-3|TRBV7-2
CASSLTHSGNTIYF
>TRBJ1-2|TRBV28
CASSLGTGLRPGGGYTF
>TRBJ2-7|TRBV7-2
CASSFSGSSYEQYF
>TRBJ2-1|TRBV10-3
CAISSRDNEQFF
>TRBJ2-1|TRBV11-2
CASSFTGTDPSNEQFF
>TRBJ2-3|TRBV6-2/TRBV6-3
CASSYVGGTDTQYF
>TRBJ2-3|TRBV10-1
CASSERLGGTDTQYF
>TRBJ2-5|TRBV15
CATSRKTGTPWEQETQYF
>TRBJ1-1|TRBV2
CASRPDRTEEAFF
>TRBJ2-1|TRBV4-2
CASSHMDDYNEQFF
>TRBJ2-1|TRBV10-3
CAISDPSNEQFF
>TRBJ1-5|TRBV6-6
CASSPDGPIIPQHF
>TRBJ1-5|TRBV10-2
CASRKAAGNQPQHF
>TRBJ2-7|TRBV2
CASSEFLGLVSEQYF
>TRBJ1-2|TRBV11-1
CASSPSAGNGYTF
>TRBJ2-3|TRBV28
CASSWGDTQYF
>TRBJ2-3|TRBV30
CAWSPPRRARTDTQYF
>TRBJ2-4|TRBV7-2
CASSWWGGQGGIQYF
>TRBJ1-5|TRBV6-2/TRBV6-3
CASSRTGLIGQPQHF
>TRBJ1-5|TRBV4-2
CASSQEAGGSNQPQHF
>TRBJ1-2|TRBV19
CASSVTGGRDYGYTF
>TRBJ1-1|TRBV7-2
CASSPSAFATEAFF
>TRBJ2-4|TRBV19
CASSIAVGGNIQYF
>TRBJ2-5|TRBV29-1
CSVADRGETQYF
>TRBJ2-5|TRBV6-5
CASSYPSPRQETQYF
>TRBJ2-2|TRBV11-2
CASSSRGLGSYAGELFF
>TRBJ2-6|TRBV2
CASSLGQGWGSGANVLTF
>TRBJ2-1|TRBV3-1/TRBV3-2
CASSQWGTGDDFYNEQFF
>TRBJ2-3|TRBV4-2
CASSQPTEGTDTQYF
>TRBJ2-1|TRBV29-1
CSVDYVGFYNEQFF
>TRBJ1-4|TRBV5-1
CASSSSFATNEKLFF
>TRBJ2-7|TRBV28
CASSLHQQALNEQYF
>TRBJ2-2|TRBV24-1
CATGRWGPTGELFF
>TRBJ1-5|TRBV6-5
CASMPGTGSNQPQHF
>TRBJ1-1|TRBV19
CASSAGQVNTEAFF
>TRBJ1-5|TRBV28
CASSLTPRQGRHF
>TRBJ1-5|TRBV19
CATREVSNQPQHF
>TRBJ1-3|TRBV10-3
CAISVSRVGNTIYF
>TRBJ1-1|TRBV5-1
CASRVQLVRGAEAFF
>TRBJ1-3|TRBV6-5
CASSRDPQDTIYF
>TRBJ2-2|TRBV24-1
CATRVRGGTITPGSCFF